These T cell receptor beta chains were read from a single sample in a study of blood T cell repertoires in COVID-19. Repertoires were generated with immunoSEQ multiplex PCR, while TCRdb's copy carries only in-frame clones and drops some. The sample shows fewer than 450,000 clones, 85% to 90% of them seen only once. The material sequenced was peripheral blood. These receptors all stem from a woman aged 45-65 years with COVID-19, enrolled during active disease. Both conserved end residues are part of each CDR3. The D gene is left open where the match is weak. The size entry is marked missing in some rows and otherwise reads once, few, many or a size class.

V gene	J gene	D gene	clone size	CDR3 DNA	CDR3 protein
TRBV6-5	TRBJ2-7	TRBD2	NA	TGTGCCAGCGCACCGGGGGGGGGAGCGTCCTACGAGCAGTACTTC	CASAPGGGASYEQYF
TRBV3-1/TRBV3-2	TRBJ1-1	TRBD1	once	TGTGCCAGCAGCCACGGGACAGTTAACACTGAAGCTTTCTTT	CASSHGTVNTEAFF
TRBV27	TRBJ2-7	TRBD1	NA	TGTGCCAGCAGTTCATGGACAGGGGTCTCCTACGAGCAGTACTTC	CASSSWTGVSYEQYF
TRBV4-1	TRBJ2-2	TRBD1	NA	TGCGCCAGCAGACTCCGGACAGGGGGCGCCACCGGGGAGCTGTTTTTT	CASRLRTGGATGELFF
TRBV2	TRBJ1-5	TRBD1	NA	TGTGCCAGCAGTGAAGCTCTGCAGGGGGCTTATAGCAATCAGCCCCAGCATTTT	CASSEALQGAYSNQPQHF
TRBV5-1	TRBJ2-1	TRBD2	NA	TGCGCCAGCAGGCGCGGGACTAGCGGAAACAATGAGCAGTTCTTC	CASRRGTSGNNEQFF
TRBV10-1	TRBJ2-7	NA	NA	TGCGCCAGCAGTGAGGCTGGGACTCCTAACGAGCAGTACTTC	CASSEAGTPNEQYF
TRBV18	TRBJ1-5	TRBD1	once	TGTGCCACCTCAGGGGGGAATAGCAATCAGCCCCAGCATTTT	CATSGGNSNQPQHF
TRBV7-9	TRBJ2-7	NA	few	TGTGCCAGCAGCTTACAGGGCTACCACGAGCAGTACTTC	CASSLQGYHEQYF
TRBV18	TRBJ1-1	TRBD1	NA	TGTGCCAGCTCACCAACCGGGACAGTTAACACTGAAGCTTTCTTT	CASSPTGTVNTEAFF
TRBV7-2	TRBJ2-5	TRBD2	NA	TGTGCCAGCAGCTACGGACTAGCGGTTGCGGGGGAGACCCAGTACTTC	CASSYGLAVAGETQYF
TRBV29-1	TRBJ1-1	NA	NA	TGCAGCGTTGAAGATCCCGCAGGGGCGGGCACTGAAGCTTTCTTT	CSVEDPAGAGTEAFF
TRBV24-1	TRBJ2-3	NA	NA	TGTGCCACCCAGGGTTTAAGCACAGATACGCAGTATTTT	CATQGLSTDTQYF
TRBV10-1	TRBJ1-5	NA	NA	TGCGCCCCCCAGGCGGGGAAGGGGCAGCCCCAGCATTTT	CAPQAGKGQPQHF
TRBV4-1	TRBJ1-5	TRBD1	few	TGCGCCAGCAGCCAAATACCGGGACAGGGGGCGGTTGGCAATCAGCCCCAGCATTTT	CASSQIPGQGAVGNQPQHF
TRBV12-5	TRBJ2-1	NA	NA	TGTGCTAGTGGGCCGGGGTTTGTTGTAGCGAATGAGCAGTTCTTC	CASGPGFVVANEQFF
TRBV6-4	TRBJ2-1	TRBD2	NA	TGTGCCAGCAGTGTTAGCGGGAGTACCTACAATGAGCAGTTCTTC	CASSVSGSTYNEQFF
TRBV11-1	TRBJ1-6	NA	few	TGTGCCAGCAGCCCACGTTGGGGCAGTAATTCACCCCTCCACTTT	CASSPRWGSNSPLHF
TRBV6-4	TRBJ2-2	NA	NA	TGTGCCAGCAGACGGACAACGAACACCGGGGAGCTGTTTTTT	CASRRTTNTGELFF
TRBV27	TRBJ2-1	NA	NA	TGTGCCAGCAGTTTAGTAACCATGGGGCAGGGTGAGCAGTTCTTC	CASSLVTMGQGEQFF
TRBV6-5	TRBJ1-1	TRBD1	NA	TGTGCCAGCAAGGCCAGGGGGGCTATTCACACTGAAGCTTTCTTT	CASKARGAIHTEAFF
TRBV18	TRBJ1-1	NA	NA	TGTGCCAGCTCATTCGGACAAGGTTTCGCTGAAGCTTTCTTT	CASSFGQGFAEAFF
TRBV9	TRBJ2-7	TRBD1	NA	TGTGCCAGCAGCGTAGCTCAGGGGGCCACCTACGAGCAGTACTTC	CASSVAQGATYEQYF
TRBV12-3/TRBV12-4	TRBJ2-1	TRBD2	NA	TGTGCCAGCAGCGCTACTAGCGGGAGTAAGGAGTTCTTC	CASSATSGSKEFF
TRBV14	TRBJ2-3	NA	NA	TGTGCCAGCAGCCAAAGTACGCTTAGCGGCCTCACAGATACGCAGTATTTT	CASSQSTLSGLTDTQYF
TRBV2	TRBJ2-1	TRBD2	NA	TGTGCCAGCAGTTCCGGACTAGCGGGAGTGGGGAATGAGCAGTTCTTC	CASSSGLAGVGNEQFF
TRBV5-6	TRBJ2-3	NA	NA	TGTGCCAGCAGCTTTCCCTACACAGATACGCAGTATTTT	CASSFPYTDTQYF
TRBV6-4	TRBJ1-1	TRBD1	once	TGTGCCAGCAGCCCCGGGACAGGGGACACTGAAGCTTTCTTT	CASSPGTGDTEAFF
TRBV3-1/TRBV3-2	TRBJ2-2	NA	NA	TGTGCCAGCAGCGTACAGCGGGCGACCGGGGAGCTGTTTTTT	CASSVQRATGELFF
TRBV3-1/TRBV3-2	TRBJ2-4	TRBD2	NA	TGTGCCAGCAGCCAAGTGGCGGGCGGGAGAGACATTCAGTACTTC	CASSQVAGGRDIQYF
TRBV6-5	TRBJ2-1	TRBD2	many	TGTGCCAGCAGTTACACAACTAGCGGGAGGGCGCAGTTCTTC	CASSYTTSGRAQFF
TRBV27	TRBJ2-7	TRBD1	NA	TGTGCCAGCAGTTTCCCCGGGACAGGGTTAGACGAGCAGTACTTC	CASSFPGTGLDEQYF
TRBV19	TRBJ2-5	NA	NA	TGTGCCAGTAGTCCCGAATACGGGAGGACCCAGTACTTC	CASSPEYGRTQYF
TRBV10-3	TRBJ2-3	NA	NA	TGTGCCATCAGTGAGACGTCCCCGGGCACAGATACGCAGTATTTT	CAISETSPGTDTQYF
TRBV7-3	TRBJ2-7	TRBD1	NA	TGTGCCAGCAGCTTAATCCCTGGCAGGGGGCAAGGCGAGCAGTACTTC	CASSLIPGRGQGEQYF
TRBV3-1/TRBV3-2	TRBJ2-1	NA	NA	TGTGCCAGCAGCCAAATAATAGCGCAGGGAGGATTTTACAATGAGCAGTTCTTC	CASSQIIAQGGFYNEQFF
TRBV18	TRBJ1-1	TRBD1	few	TGTGCCAGCTCACTTAGACAGGGACAAAACACTGAAGCTTTCTTT	CASSLRQGQNTEAFF
TRBV24-1	TRBJ2-1	TRBD2	NA	TGTGCCACCAGTGATCTGGGGACTAGTAGTGAGCAGTTCTTC	CATSDLGTSSEQFF
TRBV7-3	TRBJ2-2	TRBD1	NA	TGTGCCAGCAGCAACGGACAGGGAATGGGTACCGGGGAGCTGTTTTTT	CASSNGQGMGTGELFF
TRBV19	TRBJ2-1	TRBD2	NA	TGTGCCAGTACAACTAGCGGTATCGTCAATGAGCAGTTCTTC	CASTTSGIVNEQFF
TRBV4-2	TRBJ1-1	TRBD1	NA	TGTGCCAGCAGCCAAGAAGTTGACAGGGGTGGCCAAGAAGCTTTCTTT	CASSQEVDRGGQEAFF
TRBV30	TRBJ2-7	NA	NA	TGTGCCTGGAGTTCTAGGGCTAGCGACAACACAGTTGGATACGAGCAGTACTTC	CAWSSRASDNTVGYEQYF
TRBV23-1	TRBJ1-3	TRBD1	NA	TGCGCCAGCAGTCTCCTCCCCGCCGGACAGGGAAAGAATGGAAACACCATATATTTT	CASSLLPAGQGKNGNTIYF
TRBV6-5	TRBJ1-2	NA	NA	TGTGCCAGCAGATCCTCCTATGGCTACACCTTC	CASRSSYGYTF
TRBV7-8	TRBJ2-7	TRBD1	NA	TGTGCCAGCAGCCTCGGGACAGGGGGCTTCTACGAGCAGTACTTC	CASSLGTGGFYEQYF
TRBV10-3	TRBJ1-2	TRBD1	many	TGTGCCATCACCACAGGGGACGCGCTGTATGGCTACACCTTC	CAITTGDALYGYTF
TRBV19	TRBJ2-1	NA	few	TGTGCCAGTACCGAGACAAACTACAATGAGCAGTTCTTC	CASTETNYNEQFF
TRBV7-3	TRBJ2-4	TRBD2	once	TGTGCCAGCAGCTTAATACCCGGCGGGGGATACATTCAGTACTTC	CASSLIPGGGYIQYF
TRBV11-2	TRBJ1-4	NA	NA	TGTGCCAGCAGCCCCCGACGTGGACAGTACGAAAAACTGTTTTTT	CASSPRRGQYEKLFF
TRBV30	TRBJ2-1	TRBD2	NA	TGTGCCTGGAGCACCGGGACTAGCGCTTACAATGAGCAGTTCTTC	CAWSTGTSAYNEQFF
TRBV20-1	TRBJ2-1	NA	NA	TGCAGTGCTCTCCCCGGGAATGAGCAGTTCTTC	CSALPGNEQFF
TRBV19	TRBJ2-4	TRBD2	NA	TGTGCCAGCAGGACTAGCGGAATCAAAAACATTCAGTACTTC	CASRTSGIKNIQYF
TRBV18	TRBJ1-4	TRBD1	NA	TGTGCCAGCTCACCCCGCACCGGGACAGTTAATGAAAAACTGTTTTTT	CASSPRTGTVNEKLFF
TRBV18	TRBJ2-3	NA	NA	TGTGCCAGCTGCGATACCGGGAGCACAGATACGCAGTATTTT	CASCDTGSTDTQYF